Listed here are 14 T cell receptor beta chains from one sample, sequenced in a study of Ad26.COV2.S vaccination and SARS-CoV-2 variants. Described treatment: 19 received Ad26.COV2.S at low or high dose, single or two shots; several received placebo; per-sample allocation not given. The study sampled participants on day 63 after the first vaccine or placebo injection. This table comes from immunoSEQ multiplex PCR, and its TCRdb copy is limited to in-frame clones, with some not included. This table holds 400,000 or so clones, 75% to 90% found once. Source: peripheral blood, taken in a trial of Ad26.COV2.S vaccine versus placebo. These receptor sequences come from a person between 18 and 59 years old who received the Ad26.COV2.S COVID-19 vaccine or a placebo.

This clone was observed a single time. V is TRBV7-2 and J is TRBJ1-5; 7 bases line up with TRBD1. Unmatched junction bases numbered 6, after V lost 2 bases and J lost 5 bases. CDR3 length: 15 amino acids. Germline lookup yields CDR1 SGHTA and CDR2 FQGNSA. In nucleotides, the CDR3 is TGTGCCAGCAGCTTAATCGGGGACAGCTATCAGCCCCAGCATTTT. Protein sequence: CASSLIGDSYQPQHF.

This clone has only one observation. The CDR3 protein is CASSISGTGSYNEQFF. CDR3 coding DNA: TGTGCCAGTAGTATATCGGGGACAGGGTCGTACAATGAGCAGTTCTTC. J is TRBJ2-1 and V is TRBV19, with 9 bases aligning to TRBD1. The length of the CDR3 is 16 residues. Trimming removed 2 bases from V and 4 bases from J; junction bases left unmatched: 6. Per the germline V gene, CDR1 is LNHDA and CDR2 is SQIVND (reference sequence).

V usage is TRBV4-1 and J usage is TRBJ1-1; unclear D gene. The CDR3 has 14 amino acids. Germline CDR1 is MGHRA and CDR2 is YSYEKL. V gave up 0 bases and J gave up 1 base, with 6 bases separating them. CDR3 DNA: TGCGCCAGCAGCCAAGACCGGTGGAACACTGAAGCTTTCTTT. This sequence encodes CASSQDRWNTEAFF.

This clone was observed a handful of times. The chain uses TRBV5-8 and TRBJ1-5, with D tentatively TRBD1 (5 bases). CDR3 length: 13 residues. V gave up 9 bases and J gave up 7 bases, with 17 bases separating them. CDR1 and CDR2 from the germline V gene are SGHTS and YDEGEE. The chain's CDR3 is CATSRDQEQPQHF. CDR3 DNA: TGTGCCACAAGCCGGGACCAGGAACAGCCCCAGCATTTT.

V gene TRBV9 combines with J gene TRBJ2-5; 9 bases agree with TRBD2. The CDR3 is made up of 16 amino acids. Looked up from germline, CDR1 is SGDLS and CDR2 is YYNGEE. The junction had 4 bases not matched to a gene; V was cut back by 0 bases and J by 1 base. The CDR3 bases are TGTGCCAGCAGCGTAGTTAGCGGGGGCCTCCAAGAGACCCAGTACTTC. This encodes CASSVVSGGLQETQYF.

The chain links TRBV19 to TRBJ2-7; D unclear. The CDR3 has 11 amino acids. V was pared by 5 bases and J by 1 base, with 3 bases between. Germline CDR1 LNHDA, CDR2 SQIVND (reference sequence). The CDR3 sequence: CASSGSYEQYF. CDR3 sequence (DNA): TGTGCCAGTAGTGGATCCTACGAGCAGTACTTC.

This sequence joins TRBV11-2 and TRBJ2-7; D unclear. Per the germline V gene, CDR1 is SGHAT and CDR2 is FQNNGV. The CDR3 sequence is 15 residues long. Trimming shortened V by 3 bases and J by 5 bases, and 17 bases separated the two germline ends. DNA for the CDR3: TGTGCCAGCAGCTTCCCGTTGGTCCTCGGCCACGAGCAGTACTTC. It is translated as CASSFPLVLGHEQYF.

The rearrangement links TRBV18 to TRBJ1-1; the D is unclear. CDR1 KGHSH and CDR2 LQKENI come from the germline V gene. Between the trimmed V and J ends, which lost 4 bases and 6 bases, there was a span of 9 bases. The CDR3 extends over 12 amino acids. The DNA of the CDR3 is TGTGCCAGCTCACAATTGGGAGCTGAAGCTTTCTTT. Translated, it gives CASSQLGAEAFF.

The chain carries TRBV2 and TRBJ2-7; 11 positions match TRBD2. Looked up from germline, CDR1 is SNHLY and CDR2 is FYNNEI. The length of the CDR3 is 13 residues. J lost 2 bases, V lost 6 bases, and 0 bases had no gene match. In DNA, the CDR3 is TGTGCCAGCAGGGGACTAGCGGCCTACGAGCAGTACTTC. Protein product: CASRGLAAYEQYF. Combining the CDR3 with reference TRBV2 and TRBJ2-7 gives the whole variable domain EPEVTQTPSHQVTQMGQEVILRCVPISNHLYFYWYRQILGQKVEFLVSFYNNEISEKSEIFDDQFSVERPDGSNFTLKIRSTKLEDSAMYFCASRGLAAYEQYFGPGTRLTVT.

Only one count was recorded for this clone. This chain connects TRBV6-2 or TRBV6-3 to TRBJ1-4; 9 nucleotides align to TRBD1. Trimming took 5 bases from V and 4 from J; bases not matched to a gene: 2. CDR1 and CDR2 (germline): MNHEY, SVGEGT. This CDR3 spans 14 amino acids. The CDR3 nucleotides are TGTGCCAGCAGTGGACAGGGGTATAATGAAAAACTGTTTTTT. Its translation: CASSGQGYNEKLFF.

V gene TRBV7-2 combines with J gene TRBJ2-3; 11 bases are shared with TRBD2. The CDR3 extends over 18 amino acids. The trim removed 1 base at V and 10 bases at J, leaving 16 bases unmatched. Germline-derived CDR1 and CDR2 are SGHTA and FQGNSA. The CDR3 coding sequence is TGTGCCAGCAGCTTAGTAGTTAGCGGGGGGGCCAAAGGAAGGGCGCAGTATTTT. Its translation is CASSLVVSGGAKGRAQYF. Full variable domain (remainder filled in from reference TRBV7-2 and TRBJ2-3): GAGVSQSPSNKVTEKGKDVELRCDPISGHTALYWYRQSLGQGLEFLIYFQGNSAPDKSGLPSDRFSAERTGGSVSTLTIQRTQQEDSAVYLCASSLVVSGGAKGRAQYFGPGTRLTVL.

This sequence joins TRBV10-3 and TRBJ1-1; D is uncertain. Germline values: CDR1 ENHRY, CDR2 SYGVKD. Trimming left V 2 bases short and J 2 bases short, with 9 bases between. This CDR3 comprises 14 residues. CDR3 sequence (DNA): TGTGCCATCAGTGAGCTGTTAAAAAACACTGAAGCTTTCTTT. This sequence encodes CAISELLKNTEAFF.

This clone has just one count. This chain joins TRBV7-9 and TRBJ2-5; D is unresolved. V was trimmed by 0 bases and J by 2 bases, leaving 7 bases between them. Germline V gene data show CDR1 as SEHNR and CDR2 as FQNEAQ (reference sequence). The CDR3 is 14 amino acids. CDR3 amino acids: CASSLAGIQETQYF. CDR3 DNA sequence: TGTGCCAGCAGCTTAGCGGGAATACAAGAGACCCAGTACTTC.

CDR3 bases: TGTGCCAGCAGGACAGGTTCTGAAAAACTGTTTTTT. It is translated as CASRTGSEKLFF. V usage is TRBV12-3 or TRBV12-4 and J usage is TRBJ1-4; perhaps TRBD1 as D (6 bases). This CDR3 contains 12 residues. The V end was cut by 6 bases, the J end by 7 bases, with 9 bases between.